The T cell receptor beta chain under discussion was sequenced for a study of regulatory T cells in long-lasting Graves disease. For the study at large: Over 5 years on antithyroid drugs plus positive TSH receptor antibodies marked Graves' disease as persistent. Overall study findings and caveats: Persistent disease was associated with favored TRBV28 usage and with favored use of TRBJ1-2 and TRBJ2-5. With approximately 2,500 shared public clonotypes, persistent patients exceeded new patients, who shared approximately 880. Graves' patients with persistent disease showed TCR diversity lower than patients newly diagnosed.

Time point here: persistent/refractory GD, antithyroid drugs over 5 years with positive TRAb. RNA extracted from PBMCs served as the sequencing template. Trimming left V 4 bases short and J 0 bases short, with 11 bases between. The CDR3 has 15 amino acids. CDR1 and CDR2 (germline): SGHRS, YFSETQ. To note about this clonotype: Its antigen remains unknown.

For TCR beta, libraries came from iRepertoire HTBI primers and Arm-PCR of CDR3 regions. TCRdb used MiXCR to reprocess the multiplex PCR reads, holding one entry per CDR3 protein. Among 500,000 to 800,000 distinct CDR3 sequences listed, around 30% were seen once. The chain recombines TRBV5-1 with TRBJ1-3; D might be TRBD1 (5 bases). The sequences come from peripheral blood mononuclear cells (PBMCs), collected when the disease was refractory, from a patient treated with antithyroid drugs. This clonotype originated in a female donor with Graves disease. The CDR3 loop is CASSRDGHSGNTIYF. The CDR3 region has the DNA TGCGCCAGCAGCAGGGACGGCCACTCTGGAAACACCATATATTTT.